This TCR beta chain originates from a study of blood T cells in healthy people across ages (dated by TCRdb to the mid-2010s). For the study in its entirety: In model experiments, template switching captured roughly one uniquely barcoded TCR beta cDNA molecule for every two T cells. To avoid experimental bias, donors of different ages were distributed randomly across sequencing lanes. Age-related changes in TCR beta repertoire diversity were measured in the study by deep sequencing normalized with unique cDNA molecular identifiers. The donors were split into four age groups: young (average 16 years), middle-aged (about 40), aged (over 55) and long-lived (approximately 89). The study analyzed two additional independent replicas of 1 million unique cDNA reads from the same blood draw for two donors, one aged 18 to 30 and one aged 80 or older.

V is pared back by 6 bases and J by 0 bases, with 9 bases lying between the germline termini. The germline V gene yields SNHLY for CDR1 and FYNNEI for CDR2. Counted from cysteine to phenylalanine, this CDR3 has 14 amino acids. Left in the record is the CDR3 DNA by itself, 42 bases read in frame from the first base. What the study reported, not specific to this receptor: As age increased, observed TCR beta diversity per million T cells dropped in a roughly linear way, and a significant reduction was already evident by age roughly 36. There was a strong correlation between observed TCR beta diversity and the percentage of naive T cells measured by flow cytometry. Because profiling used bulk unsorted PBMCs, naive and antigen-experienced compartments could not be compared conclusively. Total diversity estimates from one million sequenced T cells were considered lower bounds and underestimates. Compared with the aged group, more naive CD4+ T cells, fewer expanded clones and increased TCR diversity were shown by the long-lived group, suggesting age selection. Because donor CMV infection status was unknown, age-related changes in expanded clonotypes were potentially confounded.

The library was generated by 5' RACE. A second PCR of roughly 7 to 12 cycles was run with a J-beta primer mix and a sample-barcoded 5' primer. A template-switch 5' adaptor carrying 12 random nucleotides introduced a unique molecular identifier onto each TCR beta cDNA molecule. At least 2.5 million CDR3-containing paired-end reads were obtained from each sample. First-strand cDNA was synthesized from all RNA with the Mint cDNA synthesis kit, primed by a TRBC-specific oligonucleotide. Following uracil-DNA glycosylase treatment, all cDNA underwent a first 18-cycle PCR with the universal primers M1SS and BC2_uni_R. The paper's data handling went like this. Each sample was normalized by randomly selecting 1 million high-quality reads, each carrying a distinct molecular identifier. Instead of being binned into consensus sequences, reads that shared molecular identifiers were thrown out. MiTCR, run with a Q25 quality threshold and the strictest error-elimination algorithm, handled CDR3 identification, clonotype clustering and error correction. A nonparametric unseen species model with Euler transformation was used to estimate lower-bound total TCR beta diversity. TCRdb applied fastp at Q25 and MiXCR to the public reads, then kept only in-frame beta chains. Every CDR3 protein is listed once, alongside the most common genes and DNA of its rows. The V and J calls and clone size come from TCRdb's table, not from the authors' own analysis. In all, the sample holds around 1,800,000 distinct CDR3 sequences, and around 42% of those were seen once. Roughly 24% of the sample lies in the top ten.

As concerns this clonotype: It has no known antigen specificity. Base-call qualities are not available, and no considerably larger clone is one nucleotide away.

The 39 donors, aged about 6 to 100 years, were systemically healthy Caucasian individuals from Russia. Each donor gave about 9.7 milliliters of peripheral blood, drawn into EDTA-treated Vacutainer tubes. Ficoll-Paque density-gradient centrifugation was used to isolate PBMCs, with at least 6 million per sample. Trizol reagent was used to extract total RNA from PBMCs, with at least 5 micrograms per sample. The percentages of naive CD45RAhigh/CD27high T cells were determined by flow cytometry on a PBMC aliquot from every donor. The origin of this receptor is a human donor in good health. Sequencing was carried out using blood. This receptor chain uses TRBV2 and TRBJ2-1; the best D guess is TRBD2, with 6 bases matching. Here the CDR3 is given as CASRAGPSYNEQFF. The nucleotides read TGTGCCAGCAGGGCGGGACCCTCCTACAATGAGCAGTTCTTC.